These T cell receptor beta chains were read from a single sample in a study of response to subunit inactivated influenza vaccine. TCRdb re-derived calls from the RT-PCR reads in MiXCR, one entry per CDR3 protein. The sample carries hundreds of thousands of distinct CDR3 sequences, about 14% recorded once. The sample was PBMCs from blood, taken around two weeks before vaccination. Receptor source: a man aged 45-60 years who received an inactivated influenza vaccine. Each CDR3 is given with its conserved first and last residue. D genes are given only for firm matches. Some rows have no size entry. The others give once, few or many, or a class for an expanded clone.

V gene,J gene,clone size,D gene,CDR3 protein,CDR3 DNA
TRBV5-1,TRBJ2-5,.,.,CASSPGGRGAGETQYF,TGCGCCAGCAGCCCGGGAGGTCGGGGGGCAGGAGAGACCCAGTACTTC
TRBV4-3,TRBJ2-1,many,TRBD2,CASSQGLADYNEQFF,TGCGCCAGCAGCCAGGGACTAGCGGACTACAATGAGCAGTTCTTC
TRBV28,TRBJ1-3,few,.,CASSPAPLSGNTIYF,TGTGCCAGCAGTCCTGCCCCCCTCTCTGGAAACACCATATATTTT
TRBV15,TRBJ1-6,.,.,CATSRDVATGRGSPLHF,TGTGCCACCAGCAGAGATGTAGCAACAGGGAGAGGATCACCCCTCCACTTT
TRBV12-3/TRBV12-4,TRBJ2-7,.,TRBD2,CASSSLGLAYEQYF,TGTGCCAGCTCGTCTTTGGGACTAGCCTACGAGCAGTACTTC
TRBV5-6,TRBJ1-5,many,TRBD1,CASSYRQGVQPQHF,TGTGCCAGCAGCTATCGACAGGGGGTCCAGCCCCAGCATTTT
TRBV5-5,TRBJ1-5,few,TRBD1,CASSFTGTGASSNQPQHF,TGTGCCAGCAGCTTTACCGGGACAGGGGCCTCTAGCAATCAGCCCCAGCATTTT
TRBV4-3,TRBJ2-1,few,TRBD1,CASSQKGTGDIYNEQFF,TGCGCCAGCAGCCAAAAGGGGACAGGGGATATCTACAATGAGCAGTTCTTC
TRBV4-1,TRBJ2-7,few,TRBD2,CASSQAPTSGSFTYEQYF,TGCGCCAGCAGCCAAGCCCCCACTAGCGGGAGCTTCACCTACGAGCAGTACTTC
TRBV5-1,TRBJ2-7,few,.,CASSQAPGATGQYF,TGCGCCAGCAGCCAAGCCCCTGGGGCTACAGGGCAGTACTTC
TRBV7-9,TRBJ2-1,few,TRBD1,CASSSSRGRGGYNEQFF,TGTGCCAGCAGCTCCAGTAGGGGGCGAGGGGGCTACAATGAGCAGTTCTTC
TRBV20-1,TRBJ1-2,.,.,CSARDPLVDYGYTF,TGCAGTGCTAGAGATCCCTTGGTGGACTATGGCTACACCTTC
TRBV6-1,TRBJ2-7,few,TRBD1,CASRFQGDYEQYF,TGTGCCAGCAGGTTCCAGGGGGACTACGAGCAGTACTTC
TRBV7-9,TRBJ2-7,many,.,CASSLEHEQYF,TGTGCCAGCAGCCTAGAACACGAGCAGTACTTC
TRBV5-1,TRBJ1-3,.,.,CASSSTTHGSPLRSGNTIYF,TGCGCCAGCAGCTCGACGACCCACGGGAGCCCACTACGCTCTGGAAACACCATATATTTT
TRBV7-8,TRBJ2-3,.,.,CASSLSRRGPYTDTQYF,TGTGCCAGCAGCTTAAGTCGACGGGGGCCCTACACAGATACGCAGTATTTT
TRBV7-2,TRBJ1-2,few,.,CASSLVREGYTF,TGTGCCAGCAGCTTAGTAAGGGAAGGCTACACCTTC
TRBV3-1,TRBJ2-7,.,.,CASSKQGIHEQYF,TGTGCCAGCAGCAAGCAGGGTATCCACGAGCAGTACTTC
TRBV20-1,TRBJ2-4,many,.,CSARASLAKNIQYF,TGCAGTGCTAGAGCCAGCTTAGCCAAAAACATTCAGTACTTC
TRBV5-1,TRBJ2-1,many,.,CASSLGSGRTGREQFF,TGCGCCAGCAGTCTCGGTAGCGGCCGAACCGGAAGGGAGCAGTTCTTC
TRBV20-1,TRBJ1-1,many,.,CSASRAAEAFF,TGCAGTGCTAGTCGTGCCGCTGAAGCTTTCTTT
TRBV7-2,TRBJ2-2,.,.,CASSTRGRANTGELFF,TGTGCCAGCAGCACACGAGGTCGCGCGAACACCGGGGAGCTGTTTTTT
TRBV6-1,TRBJ2-3,.,.,CASSPSRDTDTQYF,TGTGCCAGCAGCCCTTCGCGGGACACAGATACGCAGTATTTT
TRBV6-2/TRBV6-3,TRBJ1-2,few,TRBD1,CASSYSKLDRETF,TGTGCCAGCAGTTACTCGAAATTAGACAGGGAGACCTTC
TRBV6-1,TRBJ1-6,.,.,CASSRTENSPLHF,TGTGCCAGCAGTCGGACAGAGAATTCACCCCTCCACTTT
TRBV7-2,TRBJ2-5,few,TRBD2,CASSSRLARETQYF,TGTGCCAGCAGCTCAAGACTAGCCCGGGAGACCCAGTACTTC
TRBV6-2/TRBV6-3,TRBJ1-4,few,.,CASSYRTFATNEKLFF,TGTGCCAGCAGTTATCGCACCTTCGCAACTAATGAAAAACTGTTTTTT
TRBV6-1,TRBJ2-1,.,TRBD1,CASSTFRGTEQFF,TGTGCCAGCAGTACCTTCAGGGGGACTGAGCAGTTCTTC
TRBV7-2,TRBJ2-7,few,TRBD1,CASSFGTGGFYEQYF,TGTGCCAGCAGCTTTGGGACAGGGGGCTTCTACGAGCAGTACTTC
TRBV6-2/TRBV6-3,TRBJ2-1,many,TRBD2,CASSRLAANNEQFF,TGTGCCAGCAGTCGGCTAGCGGCAAACAATGAGCAGTTCTTC
TRBV20-1,TRBJ2-2,.,.,CSAKDPSYIRGELFF,TGCAGTGCTAAAGATCCTAGCTACATCAGAGGGGAGCTGTTTTTT
TRBV20-1,TRBJ1-4,many,.,CSARAGEDTKKLFF,TGCAGTGCTAGAGCTGGGGAAGACACAAAAAAACTGTTTTTT
TRBV20-1,TRBJ2-3,.,TRBD2,CSARGLAVRTDTQYF,TGCAGTGCTAGAGGACTAGCGGTTCGCACAGATACGCAGTATTTT
TRBV11-2,TRBJ2-7,few,.,CASSDSPSRYEQYF,TGTGCCAGCAGCGATTCCCCGAGTAGGTACGAGCAGTACTTC
TRBV11-2,TRBJ2-1,.,TRBD2,CASGRGGRDEQFF,TGTGCCAGCGGGCGGGGGGGCCGCGATGAGCAGTTCTTC
TRBV20-1,TRBJ2-7,few,TRBD2,CSAGTSGGFSYEQYF,TGCAGTGCCGGGACTAGCGGGGGATTCTCCTACGAGCAGTACTTC